This T cell receptor beta chain emerged from a study of blood T cells in healthy people across ages. Study outcomes and limitations: Using unsorted PBMCs precluded a conclusive naive versus antigen-experienced comparison.

For the second PCR, which ran for roughly 7 to 11 cycles, a sample-barcoded 5' primer and a J-beta primer mix were used. TCRdb re-called the 5' RACE reads through MiXCR, storing one row per CDR3 protein. The sample records more than 900,000 distinct CDR3 sequences, almost 30% being singletons. Comments on this clonotype: What it binds is not known. Being one base from a much bigger clone, this may be a read error.

This CDR3 is 15 amino acids long. Germline trimming cut 8 bases from V and 5 bases from J; bases unmatched to any gene: 11. Germline V gene data show CDR1 as SGHVS and CDR2 as FNYEAQ. These data were likewise used in another study, on T cells of mothers and their children. That report notes: Donors comprised a few healthy Caucasian mothers plus their six children.

V usage is TRBV7-6 and J usage is TRBJ2-5; 10 bases match TRBD1. The TCR was taken from a woman aged 40-49 years in good health. The specimen sequenced was blood. In DNA, the CDR3 is TGTGCCAGCGGCCTGATGGGACAGGGGCGGGAGACCCAGTACTTC. It is translated as CASGLMGQGRETQYF.